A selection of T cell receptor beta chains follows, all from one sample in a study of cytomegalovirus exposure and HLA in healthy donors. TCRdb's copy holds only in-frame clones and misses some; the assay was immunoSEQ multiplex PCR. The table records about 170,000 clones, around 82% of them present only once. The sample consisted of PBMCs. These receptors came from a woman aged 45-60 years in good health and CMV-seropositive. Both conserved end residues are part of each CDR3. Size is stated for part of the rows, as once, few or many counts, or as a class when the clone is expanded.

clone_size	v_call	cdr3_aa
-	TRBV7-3	CASSLKGGKPQHF
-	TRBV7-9	CSSSLASRADTQYF
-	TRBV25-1	CASTGKETQYF
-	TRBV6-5	CASRLHGANEQFF
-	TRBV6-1	CASGQGNEQYF
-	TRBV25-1	CASSETGENTEAFF
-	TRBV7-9	CASSLDGEAYEQYF
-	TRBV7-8	CASSLTGTGDGYTF
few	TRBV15	CATSIRTGVETQYF
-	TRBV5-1	CASSLAAGGARTYEQYF
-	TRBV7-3	CASSLTTSGTSGASGELFF
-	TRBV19	CASSITGGTGELFF
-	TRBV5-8	CATVAHSDRGKYGYTF
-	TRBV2	CASSDGSDTEAFF
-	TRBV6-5	CASSRGGNVAGELFF
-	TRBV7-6	CASSSGQGHSYEQYF
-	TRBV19	CASVRGTSNQPQHF
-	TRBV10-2	CASSPTDRGNQPQHF
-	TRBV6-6	CASSYEAGLGNQPQHF
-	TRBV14	CASSQSLEQYF
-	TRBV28	CASGQGALGYTF
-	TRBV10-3	CAISESRGQLAKNIQYF
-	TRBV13	CASSSRETQYF
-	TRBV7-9	CASSTAPSGAPYNEQFF
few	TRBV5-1	CASRGQLMQETQYF
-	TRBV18	CASSPEGWEGYTF
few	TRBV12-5	CASGLVTGGADTQYF
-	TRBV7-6	CASSLGDRGLYEQYF
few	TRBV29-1	CSVAGLSSGNTIYF
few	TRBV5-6	CASSLATGGWYGYTF
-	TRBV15	CATSFDRGATEAFF
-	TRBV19	CATADTLYNEQFF
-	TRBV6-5	CASTSGGQGNEQFF
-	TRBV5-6	CASSLTDRGFTEAFF
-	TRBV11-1	CASSPGQGPETQYF
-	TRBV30	CAWTRGTAYEQYF
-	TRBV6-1	CASSVRGNTEAFF
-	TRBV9	CASSAPLGTGGLDNYGYTF
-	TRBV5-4	CASSPGQNSPLHF
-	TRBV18	CASSPNFVQRYSNQPQHF
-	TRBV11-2	CASSSPGQGRPEQYF
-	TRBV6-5	CASSSGQAGEQYF
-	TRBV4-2	CASSLGDYTDTQYF
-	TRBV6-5	CASSPGLLGTQYF
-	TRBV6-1	CASSETINTEAFF
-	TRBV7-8	CASSLGPSGGYNEQFF
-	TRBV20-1	CREGGQPQHF
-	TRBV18	CASSPPGRNPYEQYF
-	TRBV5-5	CASSTLQGNTEAFF
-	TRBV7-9	CASSPTGGSGGYTF
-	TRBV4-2	CASSPNLLPYEQYF